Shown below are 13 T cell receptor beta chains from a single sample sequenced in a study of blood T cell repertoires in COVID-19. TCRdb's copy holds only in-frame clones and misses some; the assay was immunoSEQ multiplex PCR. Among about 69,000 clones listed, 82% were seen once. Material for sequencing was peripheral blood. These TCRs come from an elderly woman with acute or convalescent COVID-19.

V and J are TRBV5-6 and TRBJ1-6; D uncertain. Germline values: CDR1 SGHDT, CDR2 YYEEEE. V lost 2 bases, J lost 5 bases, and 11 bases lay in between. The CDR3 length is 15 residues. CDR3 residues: CASSFRGSNNSPLHF. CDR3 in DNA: TGTGCCAGCAGCTTTAGAGGGAGCAATAATTCACCCCTCCACTTT.

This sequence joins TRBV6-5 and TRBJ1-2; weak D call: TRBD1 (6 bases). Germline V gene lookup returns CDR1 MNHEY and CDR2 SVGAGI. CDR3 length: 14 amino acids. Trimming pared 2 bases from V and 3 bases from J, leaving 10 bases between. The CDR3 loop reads CASSYTSGDYGYTF. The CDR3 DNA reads TGTGCCAGCAGTTACACCTCAGGGGACTATGGCTACACCTTC.

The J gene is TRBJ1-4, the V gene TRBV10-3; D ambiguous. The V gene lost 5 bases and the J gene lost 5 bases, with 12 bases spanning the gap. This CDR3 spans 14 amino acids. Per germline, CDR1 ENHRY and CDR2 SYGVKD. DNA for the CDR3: TGTGCCATCAGTAGAGGACGGGAAAATGAAAAACTGTTTTTT. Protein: CAISRGRENEKLFF.

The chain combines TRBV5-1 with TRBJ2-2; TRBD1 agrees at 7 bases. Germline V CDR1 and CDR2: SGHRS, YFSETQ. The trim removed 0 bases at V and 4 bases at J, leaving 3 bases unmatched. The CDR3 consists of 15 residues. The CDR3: CASSLGQGLTGELFF. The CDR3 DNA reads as TGCGCCAGCAGCTTGGGACAGGGTCTCACCGGGGAGCTGTTTTTT.

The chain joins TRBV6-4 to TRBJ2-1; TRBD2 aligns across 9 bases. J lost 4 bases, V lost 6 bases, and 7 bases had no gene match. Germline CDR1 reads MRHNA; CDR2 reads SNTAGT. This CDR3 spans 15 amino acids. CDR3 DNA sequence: TGTGCCAGCAGATTCTTAGCGGGGGAATACAATGAGCAGTTCTTC. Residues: CASRFLAGEYNEQFF.

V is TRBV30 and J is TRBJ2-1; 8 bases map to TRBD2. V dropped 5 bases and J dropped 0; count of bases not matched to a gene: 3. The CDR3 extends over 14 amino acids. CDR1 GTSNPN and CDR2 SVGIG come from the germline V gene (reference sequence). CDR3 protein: CAWSGGGSYNEQFF. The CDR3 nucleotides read TGTGCCTGGTCGGGAGGGGGCTCCTACAATGAGCAGTTCTTC. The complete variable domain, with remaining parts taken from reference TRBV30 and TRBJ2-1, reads SQTIHQWPATLVQPVGSPLSLECTVEGTSNPNLYWYRQAAGRGLQLLFYSVGIGQISSEVPQNLSASRPQDRQFILSSKKLLLSDSGFYLCAWSGGGSYNEQFFGPGTRLTVL.

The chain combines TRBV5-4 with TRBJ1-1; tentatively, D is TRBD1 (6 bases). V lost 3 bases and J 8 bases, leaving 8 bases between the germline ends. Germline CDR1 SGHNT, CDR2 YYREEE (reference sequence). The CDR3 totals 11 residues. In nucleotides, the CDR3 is TGTGCCAGCAGCTCGGACAGCGAAGCTTTCTTT. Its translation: CASSSDSEAFF.

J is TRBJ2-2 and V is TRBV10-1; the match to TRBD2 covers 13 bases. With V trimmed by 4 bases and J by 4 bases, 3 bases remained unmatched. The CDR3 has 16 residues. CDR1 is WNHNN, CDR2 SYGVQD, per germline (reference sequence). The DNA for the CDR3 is TGCGCCAGCAGTGCGACTAGCGGGGGGCCCACCGGGGAGCTGTTTTTT. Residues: CASSATSGGPTGELFF.

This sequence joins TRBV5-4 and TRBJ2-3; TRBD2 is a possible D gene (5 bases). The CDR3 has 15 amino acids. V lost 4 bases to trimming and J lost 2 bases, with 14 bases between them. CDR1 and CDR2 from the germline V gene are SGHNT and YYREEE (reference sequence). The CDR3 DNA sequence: TGTGCCAGCAGCCCTGTTCGGGGATACACAGATACGCAGTATTTT. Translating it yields CASSPVRGYTDTQYF.

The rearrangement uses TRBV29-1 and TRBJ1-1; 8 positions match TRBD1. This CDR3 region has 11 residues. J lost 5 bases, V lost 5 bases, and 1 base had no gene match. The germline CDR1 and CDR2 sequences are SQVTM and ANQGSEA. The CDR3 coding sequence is TGCAGCGTTCACAGGGGGACTGAAGCTTTCTTT. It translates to CSVHRGTEAFF. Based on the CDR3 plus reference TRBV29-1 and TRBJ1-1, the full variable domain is SAVISQKPSRDICQRGTSLTIQCQVDSQVTMMFWYRQQPGQSLTLIATANQGSEATYESGFVIDKFPISRPNLTFSTLTVSNMSPEDSSIYLCSVHRGTEAFFGQGTRLTVV.

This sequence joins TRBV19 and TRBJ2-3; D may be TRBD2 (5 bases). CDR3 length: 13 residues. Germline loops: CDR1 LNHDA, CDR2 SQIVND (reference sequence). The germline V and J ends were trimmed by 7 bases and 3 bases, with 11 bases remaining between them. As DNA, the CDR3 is TGTGCCAGTATGAAAGGGAGTACAGATACGCAGTATTTT. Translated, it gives CASMKGSTDTQYF.

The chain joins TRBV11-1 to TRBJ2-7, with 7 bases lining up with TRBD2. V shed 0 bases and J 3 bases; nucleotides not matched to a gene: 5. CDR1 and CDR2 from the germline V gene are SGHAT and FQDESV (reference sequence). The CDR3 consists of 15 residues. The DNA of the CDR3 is TGTGCCAGCAGCTTAGCGGGGGGGAGCTTCTACGAGCAGTACTTC. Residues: CASSLAGGSFYEQYF.

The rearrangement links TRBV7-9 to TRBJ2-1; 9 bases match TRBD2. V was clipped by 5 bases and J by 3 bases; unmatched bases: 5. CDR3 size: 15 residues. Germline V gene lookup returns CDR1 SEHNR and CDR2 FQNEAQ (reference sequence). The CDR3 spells CASSLAGGDYNEQFF. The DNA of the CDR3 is TGTGCCAGCAGCCTCGCGGGGGGGGACTACAATGAGCAGTTCTTC.